The next 30 T cell receptor beta chains were all read from a single sample in a study of OX40 agonist ivuxolimab in advanced cancers. TCRdb keeps only in-frame clones here, not all; method: immunoSEQ multiplex PCR. The sample lists 65,000 to 80,000 clones; approximately 86% were seen once. The sequencing here drew on CD4+ or CD8+ T cells sorted from blood, taken in a trial of the OX40 agonist ivuxolimab. These receptors all stem from an adult with an advanced solid tumor such as melanoma, head and neck, liver or kidney cancer.

Concerning this clone itself: The junction and the germline gene differ at one end; a read error may be behind it. J is TRBJ1-5 and V is TRBV5-4; 9 bases fit TRBD1. This CDR3 contains 16 residues. Germline-derived CDR1 and CDR2 are SGHNT and YYREEE (reference sequence). CDR3 amino acids: CASSPWTGVVTQPQHF. The CDR3, as DNA: TGCGCCAGCAGCCCCTGGACAGGGGTCGTTACCCAGCCCCAGCATTTT.

This rearrangement joins TRBV5-1 to TRBJ1-3, with 7 bases aligning to TRBD1. J lost 4 bases, V lost 0 bases, and 4 bases had no gene match. The CDR3 has 15 amino acids. CDR1 and CDR2 (germline): SGHRS, YFSETQ. The CDR3 DNA follows: TGCGCCAGCAGCTTGGCCGGGACAGACGGAAACACCATATATTTT. Its protein is CASSLAGTDGNTIYF.

This chain uses TRBV6-5 with TRBJ1-4; D gene uncertain. CDR1 is MNHEY and CDR2 is SVGAGI in the germline V gene. V gave up 1 base and J gave up 8 bases, with 5 bases separating them. The CDR3 totals 12 residues. The CDR3 protein is CASSYLGEKLFF. The CDR3 DNA reads TGTGCCAGCAGTTACTTGGGGGAAAAACTGTTTTTT.

V is TRBV5-1 and J is TRBJ2-1, with 8 nucleotides matching TRBD2. Germline V gives CDR1 SGHRS, CDR2 YFSETQ. Trimming cost V 3 bases and J 0 bases; bases outside gene matches: 8. This CDR3 is 17 amino acids long. The CDR3 nucleotides read TGCGCCAGCAGCTCCGGAGCGGGAGCAAGCTCCTACAATGAGCAGTTCTTC. It codes for CASSSGAGASSYNEQFF.

CDR3 coding DNA: TGTGCCAGCAGCTCGGGACAGGGACAAGAGACCCAGTACTTC. This gives the protein CASSSGQGQETQYF. The chain joins TRBV5-4 to TRBJ2-5; 9 nucleotides match TRBD1. The CDR3 sequence is 14 residues long. CDR1 and CDR2 (germline): SGHNT, YYREEE (reference sequence). After removal of 3 bases from V and 2 bases from J, the junction contained 2 bases not matched to a gene.

The chain joins TRBV27 to TRBJ2-6; D gene ambiguous. The germline CDR1 and CDR2 sequences are MNHEY and SMNVEV (reference sequence). The CDR3 length is 14 residues. Trimming stripped 5 bases from V and 2 bases from J, with 7 bases between. CDR3 in DNA: TGTGCCAGCAGTGAAGACACTGGGGCCAACGTCCTGACTTTC. Translated: CASSEDTGANVLTF.

The V call is TRBV4-2, the J call TRBJ2-3; D is possibly TRBD2 (6 bases). The CDR3 runs 16 residues. The V gene lost 4 bases and the J gene lost 4 bases, with 18 bases spanning the gap. Looked up from germline, CDR1 is LGHNA and CDR2 is YNFKEQ. The CDR3 DNA is TGTGCCAGCAGCCGGGAAGCTAGCGTTCCTCCAGATACGCAGTATTTT. Amino acid sequence: CASSREASVPPDTQYF.

This sequence joins TRBV11-1 and TRBJ1-1; no clear D. This CDR3 has 14 amino acids. The V gene lost 5 bases and the J gene lost 0 bases, with 10 bases spanning the gap. Germline CDR1 reads SGHAT; CDR2 reads FQDESV (reference sequence). Here the CDR3 reads CASSRLLVNTEAFF. The CDR3 region has the DNA TGTGCCAGCAGCCGACTATTGGTGAACACTGAAGCTTTCTTT.

The V call is TRBV4-2, the J call TRBJ2-7; 8 bases align to TRBD1. The CDR3 is 15 residues long. Germline lookup yields CDR1 LGHNA and CDR2 YNFKEQ. Trimming at V came to 0 bases and at J to 5 bases, leaving 6 bases not matched to a gene. The CDR3 DNA reads as TGTGCCAGCAGCCAAGACTGGGACAGGAGAAACGAGCAGTACTTC. Translating it yields CASSQDWDRRNEQYF.

The chain uses TRBV4-3 and TRBJ1-2, with TRBD1 as a possible D gene (5 bases). The V gene lost 5 bases and the J gene lost 5 bases, with 12 bases spanning the gap. The CDR3 consists of 13 residues. The germline V gene encodes CDR1 LGHNA and CDR2 YSLEER. The DNA of the CDR3 is TGCGCCAGCAGCAACGGGGCCAATTATGGCTACACCTTC. Protein product: CASSNGANYGYTF.

This clone occurred a few times. The rearrangement links TRBV7-8 to TRBJ1-5; 8 bases are shared with TRBD1. Germline lookup yields CDR1 SGHVS and CDR2 FQNEAQ. The CDR3 length is 13 residues. The junction had 2 bases not matched to a gene; V was cut back by 5 bases and J by 5 bases. This CDR3 reads CASSLTGDQPQHF. The CDR3 DNA is TGTGCCAGCAGCCTGACAGGGGATCAGCCCCAGCATTTT.

The V gene is TRBV28, the J gene TRBJ1-1; D unresolved. Germline CDR1 is MDHEN and CDR2 is SYDVKM. Trimming removed 3 bases at V and 8 bases at J, with 7 bases between. The CDR3 runs 11 residues. The CDR3 here is CASSLGREAFF. The CDR3 bases are TGTGCCAGCAGTTTGGGCAGAGAAGCTTTCTTT.

In DNA form, the CDR3 reads TGTGCCAGCAGTTTAAAGGGGAGGGATGAGCAGTTCTTC. It specifies CASSLKGRDEQFF. This sequence joins TRBV28 and TRBJ2-1, with TRBD2 matching 7 bases. In germline, CDR1 is MDHEN, CDR2 SYDVKM. Trimming at V came to 2 bases and at J to 8 bases, leaving 3 bases not matched to a gene. This CDR3 has 13 amino acids.

The genes are TRBV25-1 and TRBJ1-4; D call uncertain. This CDR3 is 14 amino acids long. Trimming took off 5 bases at V and 7 bases at J, with 14 bases between the two ends. The germline V gene encodes CDR1 MGHDK and CDR2 SYGVNS. Here the CDR3 reads CASSRVGLGEKLFF. CDR3 nucleotides: TGTGCCAGCAGTCGAGTCGGGTTGGGTGAAAAACTGTTTTTT.

The CDR3 reads CASSSGGTEAFF. In DNA form, the CDR3 reads TGTGCCAGCAGTTCAGGGGGGACTGAAGCTTTCTTT. The chain links TRBV28 to TRBJ1-1; 7 nucleotides align to TRBD1. Looked up from germline, CDR1 is MDHEN and CDR2 is SYDVKM. The CDR3 is made up of 12 amino acids. J gave up 5 bases and V 4 bases, and 1 base lay outside the gene matches. Combining the CDR3 with reference TRBV28 and TRBJ1-1 gives the whole variable domain DVKVTQSSRYLVKRTGEKVFLECVQDMDHENMFWYRQDPGLGLRLIYFSYDVKMKEKGDIPEGYSVSREKKERFSLILESASTNQTSMYLCASSSGGTEAFFGQGTRLTVV.

V gene TRBV2 combines with J gene TRBJ1-5, with D tentatively TRBD1 (5 bases). The CDR3 loop spans 16 amino acids. CDR1 SNHLY and CDR2 FYNNEI come from the germline V gene. V was trimmed by 7 bases and J by 0 bases, leaving 16 bases between them. The CDR3 protein is CASNPTVLYSNQPQHF. DNA of the CDR3: TGTGCCAGCAATCCGACAGTCCTCTATAGCAATCAGCCCCAGCATTTT. Full variable domain (remainder filled in from reference TRBV2 and TRBJ1-5): EPEVTQTPSHQVTQMGQEVILRCVPISNHLYFYWYRQILGQKVEFLVSFYNNEISEKSEIFDDQFSVERPDGSNFTLKIRSTKLEDSAMYFCASNPTVLYSNQPQHFGDGTRLSIL.

V and J are TRBV5-1 and TRBJ2-1; 8 positions match TRBD1. Looked up from germline, CDR1 is SGHRS and CDR2 is YFSETQ. V dropped 4 bases and J dropped 5; count of bases not matched to a gene: 5. CDR3 length: 14 amino acids. CDR3 nucleotides: TGCGCCAGCAGCCCGGGACAGGTCAACAATGAGCAGTTCTTC. Protein sequence: CASSPGQVNNEQFF.

This chain uses TRBV19 with TRBJ2-3; 10 nucleotides align to TRBD2. The length of the CDR3 is 15 residues. J lost 4 bases, V lost 7 bases, and 8 bases had no gene match. Germline V gene data show CDR1 as LNHDA and CDR2 as SQIVND (reference sequence). The chain's CDR3 is CASIRTSGTPDTQYF. CDR3 DNA: TGTGCCAGTATTCGGACTAGCGGTACACCAGATACGCAGTATTTT.

The V and J genes are TRBV29-1 and TRBJ2-5; 8 bases agree with TRBD2. J gave up 1 base and V 1 base, and 2 bases lay outside the gene matches. CDR1 and CDR2 from the germline V gene are SQVTM and ANQGSEA. The CDR3 has 14 amino acids. In DNA, the CDR3 is TGCAGCGTTGAAGTAGCGGGACGCCAAGAGACCCAGTACTTC. Translating gives CSVEVAGRQETQYF.

The chain has TRBV11-2 and TRBJ1-2, with 7 bases fitting TRBD1. Trimming took 5 bases from V and 14 from J; bases not matched to a gene: 17. This CDR3 contains 14 residues. Per germline, CDR1 SGHAT and CDR2 FQNNGV. The CDR3 loop is CASSQGRTGLKRTF. CDR3 DNA sequence: TGTGCCAGCAGCCAAGGCCGGACAGGCCTGAAAAGGACCTTC.

The genes are TRBV19 and TRBJ1-1; D is uncertain. This CDR3 is 11 amino acids long. The germline V gene has CDR1 LNHDA and CDR2 SQIVND (reference sequence). V dropped 8 bases and J dropped 2 bases, with 6 bases sitting between them. DNA for the CDR3: TGTGCCAGTCTATTTAACACTGAAGCTTTCTTT. Its translation: CASLFNTEAFF.

The chain carries TRBV28 and TRBJ2-3; TRBD2 matches 8 bases. The CDR3 contains 15 residues. CDR1 and CDR2 (germline): MDHEN, SYDVKM. The V and J ends lost 8 bases and 2 bases, in that order; junction bases with no gene match: 9. The CDR3 is CASDEAGGSTDTQYF. The CDR3 DNA is TGTGCCAGCGATGAGGCGGGAGGTTCCACAGATACGCAGTATTTT. The whole variable domain, filled in from reference TRBV28 and TRBJ2-3, reads DVKVTQSSRYLVKRTGEKVFLECVQDMDHENMFWYRQDPGLGLRLIYFSYDVKMKEKGDIPEGYSVSREKKERFSLILESASTNQTSMYLCASDEAGGSTDTQYFGPGTRLTVL.

This chain uses TRBV6-5 with TRBJ2-1; TRBD2 matches at 8 bases. With V trimmed by 6 bases and J by 4 bases, 2 bases remained unmatched. Germline CDR1 is MNHEY and CDR2 is SVGAGI. This CDR3 has 13 amino acids. CDR3 sequence (DNA): TGTGCCAGCAGCCAGCGGGGGTACAATGAGCAGTTCTTC. Amino acid sequence: CASSQRGYNEQFF.

V is TRBV11-2 and J is TRBJ1-6, with D hard to call. This CDR3 is built from 15 residues. Trimming stripped 0 bases from V and 2 bases from J, with 5 bases between. The V gene's germline CDR1 is SGHAT and CDR2 FQNNGV. The CDR3 DNA reads as TGTGCCAGCAGCTTAGATCATGCCTATAATTCACCCCTCCACTTT. Translating gives CASSLDHAYNSPLHF. Drawing the rest from reference TRBV11-2 and TRBJ1-6, the complete variable domain is EAGVAQSPRYKIIEKRQSVAFWCNPISGHATLYWYQQILGQGPKLLIQFQNNGVVDDSQLPKDRFSAERLKGVDSTLKIQPAKLEDSAVYLCASSLDHAYNSPLHFGNGTRLTVT.

The chain is built from TRBV5-1 and TRBJ1-6, with TRBD1 identical over 8 bases. J gave up 6 bases and V 2 bases, and 7 bases lay outside the gene matches. CDR1 and CDR2 from the germline V gene are SGHRS and YFSETQ. The CDR3 is 16 amino acids. The CDR3 sequence is CASSLQQGAGNSPLHF. The CDR3 DNA sequence: TGCGCCAGCAGCTTACAGCAGGGGGCGGGTAATTCACCCCTCCACTTT.

This sequence joins TRBV9 and TRBJ2-2; 9 nucleotides align to TRBD2. V shed 3 bases and J 4 bases; nucleotides not matched to a gene: 7. Germline values: CDR1 SGDLS, CDR2 YYNGEE. This CDR3 is 16 amino acids long. CDR3: CASSGASGMVTGELFF. The CDR3 nucleotides read TGTGCCAGCAGCGGTGCTAGCGGGATGGTCACCGGGGAGCTGTTTTTT.

About this clone: The same CDR3 also results from other DNA sequences found in this sample. The chain recombines TRBV28 with TRBJ2-7; 9 bases match TRBD2. The CDR3 is 15 amino acids. The V segment lost 2 bases and the J segment 0 bases; nucleotides outside the gene matches: 2. Germline assignment: CDR1 MDHEN and CDR2 SYDVKM. CDR3 sequence: CASSLAGGGSYEQYF. CDR3 DNA: TGTGCCAGCAGTTTAGCGGGAGGGGGCTCCTACGAGCAGTACTTC. Full variable domain (outside the CDR3, taken from reference TRBV28 and TRBJ2-7): DVKVTQSSRYLVKRTGEKVFLECVQDMDHENMFWYRQDPGLGLRLIYFSYDVKMKEKGDIPEGYSVSREKKERFSLILESASTNQTSMYLCASSLAGGGSYEQYFGPGTRLTVT.

V and J are TRBV5-4 and TRBJ2-6, with D uncertain. The V end lost 0 bases, the J end lost 2 bases, and 6 bases lay between the germline ends. This CDR3 is 15 amino acids long. Germline V lookup: CDR1 SGHNT, CDR2 YYREEE (reference sequence). This chain's CDR3 is CASSLGSAGANVLTF. DNA for the CDR3: TGTGCCAGCAGCTTGGGTTCAGCTGGGGCCAACGTCCTGACTTTC.

CDR3 nucleotide sequence: TGTGCCAGCGGTAGGACAGGGACATACAATGAGCAGTTCTTC. Protein sequence: CASGRTGTYNEQFF. The chain has TRBV7-2 and TRBJ2-1; 8 nucleotides match TRBD1. The V gene end was trimmed by 8 bases and the J gene end by 4 bases; junction bases not matched to a gene: 7. Germline V gene data show CDR1 as SGHTA and CDR2 as FQGNSA. The CDR3 length is 14 residues. The full variable domain, its missing parts supplied by reference TRBV7-2 and TRBJ2-1, is GAGVSQSPSNKVTEKGKDVELRCDPISGHTALYWYRQSLGQGLEFLIYFQGNSAPDKSGLPSDRFSAERTGGSVSTLTIQRTQQEDSAVYLCASGRTGTYNEQFFGPGTRLTVL.

This clone was counted once. The chain couples TRBV5-4 to TRBJ2-1; D uncertain. Trimming left V 0 bases short and J 2 bases short, with 12 bases between. Germline assignment: CDR1 SGHNT and CDR2 YYREEE (reference sequence). The CDR3 spans 16 residues. The CDR3: CASSLALARTYNEQFF. CDR3 sequence (DNA): TGTGCCAGCAGCTTGGCCTTGGCACGGACCTACAATGAGCAGTTCTTC.